This paragraph reports one TCR beta chain. Its antigen is as yet unknown. The data were obtained in a study of shared clonotypes between healthy human individuals. Study-wide points: Memory subsets had estimated richness that was generally smaller than that of naive subsets.

With 8 bases removed from V and 0 bases from J, the gap between germline ends came to 8 bases. The germline V gene encodes CDR1 MNHNS and CDR2 SASEGT. CDR3 length equals 14 residues. Sequencing was performed with immunoSEQ multiplex PCR; in TCRdb, only in-frame clones are kept and a portion is missing. This table holds about 380,000 clones, about 96% found once. The sample taken for sequencing was memory CD8+ T cells sorted from blood. Subset in this sample: CD45RO+ cells pooled with CCR7-negative TemRA cells. The receptor comes from a man aged 25 to 45 in good health. The chain combines TRBV6-1 with TRBJ1-6; D call uncertain. The CDR3 loop reads CASVESSYNSPLHF. CDR3 in DNA: TGTGCCAGCGTCGAGAGCTCCTATAATTCACCCCTCCACTTT.